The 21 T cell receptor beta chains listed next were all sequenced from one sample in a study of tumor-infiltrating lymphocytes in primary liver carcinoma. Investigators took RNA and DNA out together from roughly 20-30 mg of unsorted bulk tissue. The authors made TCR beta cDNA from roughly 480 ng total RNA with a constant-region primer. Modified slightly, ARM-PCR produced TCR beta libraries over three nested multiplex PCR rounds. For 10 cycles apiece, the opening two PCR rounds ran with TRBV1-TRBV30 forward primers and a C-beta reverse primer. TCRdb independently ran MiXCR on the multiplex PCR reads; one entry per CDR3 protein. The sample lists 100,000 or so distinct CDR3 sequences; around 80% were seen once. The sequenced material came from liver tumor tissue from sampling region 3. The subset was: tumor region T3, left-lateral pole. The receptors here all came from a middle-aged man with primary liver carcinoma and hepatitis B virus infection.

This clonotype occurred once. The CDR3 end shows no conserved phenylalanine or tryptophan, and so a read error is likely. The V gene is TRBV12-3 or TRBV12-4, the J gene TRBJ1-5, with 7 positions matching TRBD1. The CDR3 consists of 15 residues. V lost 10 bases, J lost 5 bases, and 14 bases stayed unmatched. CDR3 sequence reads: CANRQTGLPDQPQHS. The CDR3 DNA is TGTGCCAACAGGCAGACAGGGCTACCAGATCAGCCCCAGCATTCT.

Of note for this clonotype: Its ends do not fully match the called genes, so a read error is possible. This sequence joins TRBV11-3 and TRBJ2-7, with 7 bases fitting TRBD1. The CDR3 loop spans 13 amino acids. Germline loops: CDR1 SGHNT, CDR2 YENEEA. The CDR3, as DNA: TGTACCCGCAGCATGGGACAGTCCTACGAGCAATACTTC. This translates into CTRSMGQSYEQYF.

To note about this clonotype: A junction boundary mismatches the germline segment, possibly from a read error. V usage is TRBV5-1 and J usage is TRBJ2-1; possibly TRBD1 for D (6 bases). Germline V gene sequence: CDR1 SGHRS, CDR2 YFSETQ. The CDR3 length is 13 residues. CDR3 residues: CVSRGPPLSEQLF. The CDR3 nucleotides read TGCGTCAGCAGGGGACCCCCGTTGAGTGAGCAGTTATTC. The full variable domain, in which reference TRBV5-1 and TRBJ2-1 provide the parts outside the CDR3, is KAGVTQTPRYLIKTRGQQVTLSCSPISGHRSVSWYQQTPGQGLQFLFEYFSETQRNKGNFPGRFSGRQFSNSRSEMNVSTLELGDSALYLCVSRGPPLSEQLFGPGTRLTVL.

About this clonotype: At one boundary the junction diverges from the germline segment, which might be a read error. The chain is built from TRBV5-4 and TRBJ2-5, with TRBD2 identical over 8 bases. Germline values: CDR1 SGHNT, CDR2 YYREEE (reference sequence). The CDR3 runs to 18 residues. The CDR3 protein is CTSSLGLVGAGPQETQYF. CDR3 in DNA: TGTACCAGCAGTTTGGGACTAGTGGGAGCGGGACCCCAAGAGACCCAGTACTTC.

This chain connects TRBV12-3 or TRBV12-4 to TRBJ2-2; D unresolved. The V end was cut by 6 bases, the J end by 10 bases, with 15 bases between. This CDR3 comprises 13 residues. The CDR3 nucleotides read TGTGCCAGCAGCCCCCGGAAGTCCGTGGAGCTGTTTTTT. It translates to CASSPRKSVELFF.

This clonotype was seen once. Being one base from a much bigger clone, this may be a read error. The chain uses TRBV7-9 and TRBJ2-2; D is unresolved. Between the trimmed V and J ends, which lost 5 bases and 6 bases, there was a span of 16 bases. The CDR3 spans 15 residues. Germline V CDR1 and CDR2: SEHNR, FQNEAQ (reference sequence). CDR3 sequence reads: CASSPWNSNAGELFF. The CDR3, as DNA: TGTGCCAGCAGCCCTTGGAACAGCAACGCCGGGGAGCTGTTTTTT.

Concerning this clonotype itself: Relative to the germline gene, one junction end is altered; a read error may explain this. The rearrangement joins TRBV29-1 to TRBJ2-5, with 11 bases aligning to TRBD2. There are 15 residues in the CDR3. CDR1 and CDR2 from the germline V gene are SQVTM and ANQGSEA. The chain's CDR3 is CNVRTSGSWVETQYF. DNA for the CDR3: TGCAACGTTCGCACTAGCGGGAGTTGGGTAGAGACCCAGTACTTC.

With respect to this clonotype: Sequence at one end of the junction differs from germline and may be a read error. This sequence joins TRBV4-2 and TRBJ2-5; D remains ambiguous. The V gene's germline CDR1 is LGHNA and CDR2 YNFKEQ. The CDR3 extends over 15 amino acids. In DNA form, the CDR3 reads TGTGCCAGTAGCCAGGTGGACGTTATGGAGGAGACCCAGTACTTC. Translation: CASSQVDVMEETQYF.

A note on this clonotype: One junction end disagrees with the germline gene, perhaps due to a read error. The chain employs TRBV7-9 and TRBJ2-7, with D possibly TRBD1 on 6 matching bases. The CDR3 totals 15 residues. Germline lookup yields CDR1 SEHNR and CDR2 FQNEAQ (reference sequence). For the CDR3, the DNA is TGTGCCAGCATCTTACCGGGACAACAACCCTACGAGCAGTACTTC. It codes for CASILPGQQPYEQYF.

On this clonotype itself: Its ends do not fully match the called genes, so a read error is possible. CDR3 in DNA: TGTGCCAGCAGTCAGAGGGAGGGGCGCTCCTACAGTGAGCAGTTCTTC. Translating it yields CASSQREGRSYSEQFF. The chain links TRBV12-3 or TRBV12-4 to TRBJ2-1, with 7 bases lining up with TRBD2. The CDR3 has 16 residues.

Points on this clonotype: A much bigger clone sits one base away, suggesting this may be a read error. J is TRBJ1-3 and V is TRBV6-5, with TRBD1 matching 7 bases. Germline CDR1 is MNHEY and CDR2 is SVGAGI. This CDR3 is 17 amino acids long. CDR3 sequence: CASSITGTVNSGSTIYF. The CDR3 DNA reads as TGTGCCAGCAGCATTACCGGGACAGTGAACTCTGGAAGCACCATATATTTT.

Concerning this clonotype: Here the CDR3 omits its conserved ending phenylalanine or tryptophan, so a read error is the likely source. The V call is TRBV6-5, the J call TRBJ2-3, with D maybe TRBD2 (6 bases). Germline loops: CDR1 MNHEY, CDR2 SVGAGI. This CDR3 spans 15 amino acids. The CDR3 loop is CASNPGLAGTDRQYS. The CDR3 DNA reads TGTGCCAGCAACCCAGGACTTGCGGGAACAGATAGGCAGTATTCT.

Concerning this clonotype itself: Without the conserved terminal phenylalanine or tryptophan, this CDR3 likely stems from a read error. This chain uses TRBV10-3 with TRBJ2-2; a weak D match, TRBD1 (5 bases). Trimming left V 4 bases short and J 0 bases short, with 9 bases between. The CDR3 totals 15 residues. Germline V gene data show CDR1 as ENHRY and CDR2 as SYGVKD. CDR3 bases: TGTGCCATCAGTGTAGACAGTTCGAACACCGGGGAGCTGTTTCTT. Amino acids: CAISVDSSNTGELFL.

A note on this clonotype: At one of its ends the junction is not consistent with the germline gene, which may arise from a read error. CDR3 region: CASSSPLGVNFSSYERYF. The CDR3 DNA reads TGTGCCAGCAGTTCCCCACTGGGTGTAAACTTCAGCTCTTACGAGCGGTACTTC. The V call is TRBV6-6, the J call TRBJ2-7; D remains ambiguous. Germline lookup yields CDR1 MNHNY and CDR2 SVGAGI (reference sequence). The CDR3 is 18 amino acids.

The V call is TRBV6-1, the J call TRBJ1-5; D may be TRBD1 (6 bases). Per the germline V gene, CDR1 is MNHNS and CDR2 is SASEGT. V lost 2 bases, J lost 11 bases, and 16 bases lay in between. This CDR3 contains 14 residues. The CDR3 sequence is CASSEPRGTKSQHF. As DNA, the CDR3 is TGTGCCAGCAGTGAACCCAGGGGCACGAAGTCCCAGCATTTT.

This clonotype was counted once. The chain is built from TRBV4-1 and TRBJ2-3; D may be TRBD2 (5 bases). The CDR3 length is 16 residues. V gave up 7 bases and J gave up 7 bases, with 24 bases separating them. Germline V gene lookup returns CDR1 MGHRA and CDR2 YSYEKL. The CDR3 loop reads CASNQDSGSGSNTQYF. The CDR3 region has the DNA TGCGCCAGCAACCAGGATTCGGGTAGTGGGAGTAATACGCAGTATTTT.

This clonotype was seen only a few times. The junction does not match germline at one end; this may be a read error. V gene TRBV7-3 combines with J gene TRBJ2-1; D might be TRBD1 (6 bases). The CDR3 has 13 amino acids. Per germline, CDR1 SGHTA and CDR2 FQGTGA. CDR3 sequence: CVSSLGQNNEQFF. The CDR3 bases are TGTGTCAGCAGCTTAGGACAGAACAATGAGCAGTTCTTC.

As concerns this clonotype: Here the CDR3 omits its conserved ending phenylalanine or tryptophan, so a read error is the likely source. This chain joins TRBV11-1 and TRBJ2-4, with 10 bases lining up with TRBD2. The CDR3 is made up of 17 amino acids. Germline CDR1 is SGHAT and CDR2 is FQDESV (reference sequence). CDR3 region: CTSSFPGTSEAKNIQYI. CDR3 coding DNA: TGTACCAGCAGCTTTCCCGGGACTAGCGAGGCCAAAAACATTCAGTACATC.

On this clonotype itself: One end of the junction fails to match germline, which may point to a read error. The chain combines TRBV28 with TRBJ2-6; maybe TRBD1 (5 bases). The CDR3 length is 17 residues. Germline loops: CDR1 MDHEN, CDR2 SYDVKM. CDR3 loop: CASSFAGLGSGANVPTF. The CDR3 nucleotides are TGTGCCAGCAGTTTCGCAGGGCTAGGGTCTGGGGCCAACGTCCCGACCTTC.

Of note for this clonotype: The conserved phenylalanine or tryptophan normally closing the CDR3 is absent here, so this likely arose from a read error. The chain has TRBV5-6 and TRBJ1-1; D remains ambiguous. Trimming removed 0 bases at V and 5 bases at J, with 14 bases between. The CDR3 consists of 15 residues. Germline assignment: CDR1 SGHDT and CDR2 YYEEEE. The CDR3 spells CASSLEKVTSTEAFL. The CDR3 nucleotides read TGTGCCAGCAGCTTGGAGAAGGTTACGAGTACTGAAGCTTTCCTT.

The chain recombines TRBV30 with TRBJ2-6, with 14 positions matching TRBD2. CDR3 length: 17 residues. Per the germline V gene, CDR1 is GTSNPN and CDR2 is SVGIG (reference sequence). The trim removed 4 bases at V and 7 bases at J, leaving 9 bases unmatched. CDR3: CAWTGLAGVFGANVLTF. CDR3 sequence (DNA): TGTGCCTGGACGGGACTAGCGGGGGTCTTTGGAGCCAACGTCCTGACTTTC.